The 21 T cell receptor beta chains below all came from one sample that was sequenced in a study of cytomegalovirus exposure and HLA in healthy donors. Researchers ran the PCR with 60 Vbeta and 13 Jbeta primers. Method: immunoSEQ multiplex PCR; TCRdb's copy keeps in-frame clones and lacks some. The sample has roughly 73,000 clones; roughly 70% are singletons. The sequencing sample was made of PBMCs. The receptors derive from a man between 65 and 85 years old in good health and CMV-seronegative.

The chain has TRBV5-1 and TRBJ2-2; TRBD1 might be the D (5 bases). Trimming took 4 bases from V and 4 from J, leaving 11 bases between them. Germline assignment: CDR1 SGHRS and CDR2 YFSETQ. This CDR3 has 14 amino acids. Here the CDR3 reads CASSGRTSTGELFF. In DNA form, the CDR3 reads TGCGCCAGCAGCGGGCGGACAAGCACCGGGGAGCTGTTTTTT.

The V and J genes are TRBV18 and TRBJ1-1; D may be TRBD1 (5 bases). Germline V lookup: CDR1 KGHSH, CDR2 LQKENI. The CDR3 sequence is 16 residues long. The V and J ends lost 3 bases and 1 base respectively, with 15 bases between them. This chain's CDR3 is CASSPNRQTSNTEAFF. In DNA, the CDR3 is TGTGCCAGCTCACCTAACAGGCAAACTTCGAACACTGAAGCTTTCTTT.

This clone was recorded only once. The chain combines TRBV7-9 with TRBJ1-5; a weak D match, TRBD1 (5 bases). The CDR3 spans 14 residues. Germline loops: CDR1 SEHNR, CDR2 FQNEAQ (reference sequence). Trimming took off 4 bases at V and 5 bases at J, with 12 bases between the two ends. The CDR3 reads CASSSGLAYQPQHF. DNA for the CDR3: TGTGCCAGCAGCTCGGGACTCGCTTATCAGCCCCAGCATTTT.

The chain is built from TRBV9 and TRBJ1-2, with 8 positions matching TRBD1. The CDR3 loop spans 16 amino acids. The V segment lost 4 bases and the J segment 4 bases; nucleotides outside the gene matches: 12. Germline loops: CDR1 SGDLS, CDR2 YYNGEE. The CDR3 loop is CASSPPGRTGSYGYTF. The DNA of the CDR3 is TGTGCCAGCAGCCCACCAGGGAGGACAGGGTCCTATGGCTACACCTTC.

This chain connects TRBV5-6 to TRBJ1-5; maybe TRBD1 (5 bases). The V and J ends lost 0 bases and 5 bases respectively, with 12 bases between them. The V gene's germline CDR1 is SGHDT and CDR2 YYEEEE. CDR3 size: 15 residues. CDR3 bases: TGTGCCAGCAGCTTGGCCGGCAGGGTTGATCAGCCCCAGCATTTT. This translates into CASSLAGRVDQPQHF.

The V gene is TRBV18, the J gene TRBJ1-2; the D gene is possibly TRBD1 (6 bases). The CDR3 spans 15 residues. V was pared by 4 bases and J by 0 bases, with 12 bases between. Germline values: CDR1 KGHSH, CDR2 LQKENI. DNA for the CDR3: TGTGCCAGCTCACAGGGGACATCTACTAACTATGGCTACACCTTC. Protein product: CASSQGTSTNYGYTF.

This clone was seen only once. The chain's CDR3 is CASSLSAGGNQPQHF. The CDR3 bases are TGTGCCAGCAGCTTATCGGCAGGGGGCAATCAGCCCCAGCATTTT. The chain couples TRBV7-2 to TRBJ1-5; D may be TRBD1 (6 bases). Germline V gives CDR1 SGHTA, CDR2 FQGNSA. V shed 2 bases and J shed 2 bases, with 10 bases lying between them. The CDR3 totals 15 residues.

In its sample, this clone was seen a few times. This chain joins TRBV5-1 and TRBJ1-1; D unclear. V was clipped by 9 bases and J by 4 bases, with 16 bases between them. Germline CDR1 is SGHRS and CDR2 is YFSETQ. The CDR3 runs 13 residues. The CDR3 loop is CATSRETGTEAFF. In DNA, the CDR3 is TGCGCCACCTCAAGGGAGACCGGCACTGAAGCTTTCTTT.

This clone was found a few times. This sequence joins TRBV6-6 and TRBJ1-1; 7 bases align to TRBD1. Germline CDR1 reads MNHNY; CDR2 reads SVGAGI (reference sequence). The CDR3 runs 13 residues. V dropped 7 bases and J dropped 6; count of bases not matched to a gene: 8. CDR3 in DNA: TGTGCCAGCAAGGGGGCCTTACCCGCTGAAGCTTTCTTT. Its translation: CASKGALPAEAFF.

The rearrangement links TRBV11-2 to TRBJ2-7, with a possible D match to TRBD2 (5 bases). The V gene's germline CDR1 is SGHAT and CDR2 FQNNGV. V was trimmed by 6 bases and J by 7 bases, leaving 13 bases between them. The CDR3 spans 12 residues. DNA for the CDR3: TGTGCCAGCAGGATGGCCCCGGGGGAGCAGTACTTC. Protein product: CASRMAPGEQYF.

The table lists this clone with a few counts. The chain recombines TRBV13 with TRBJ1-1, with D possibly TRBD1 on 6 matching bases. CDR1 is PRHDT and CDR2 is FYEKMQ in the germline V gene (reference sequence). V was trimmed by 6 bases and J by 5 bases, leaving 16 bases between them. This CDR3 comprises 14 residues. CDR3 residues: CASRPGDGVTEAFF. The CDR3 nucleotides are TGTGCCAGCAGACCAGGGGACGGAGTGACTGAAGCTTTCTTT.

This clone was recorded once. This chain uses TRBV10-1 with TRBJ2-1; 8 bases map to TRBD2. From germline, CDR1 is WNHNN and CDR2 SYGVQD (reference sequence). V shed 5 bases and J 3 bases; nucleotides not matched to a gene: 3. This CDR3 region has 14 residues. CDR3 DNA sequence: TGCGCCAGCAGTTCGGGACTAGACTACAATGAGCAGTTCTTC. It is translated as CASSSGLDYNEQFF.

V gene TRBV19 combines with J gene TRBJ1-3; D not resolved. The CDR3 is 16 residues long. CDR1 and CDR2 (germline): LNHDA, SQIVND (reference sequence). Between the trimmed V and J ends, which lost 5 bases and 0 bases, there was a span of 14 bases. CDR3 DNA sequence: TGTGCCAGTAGTCCTGAAACAAGATACTCTGGAAACACCATATATTTT. It codes for CASSPETRYSGNTIYF.

This rearrangement joins TRBV5-6 to TRBJ2-7; D remains ambiguous. V dropped 2 bases and J dropped 3 bases, with 9 bases sitting between them. CDR3 length: 13 amino acids. The germline gives CDR1 SGHDT, CDR2 YYEEEE. CDR3 nucleotide sequence: TGTGCCAGCAGCTTACCTAATTACTACGAGCAGTACTTC. The encoded protein is CASSLPNYYEQYF.

This chain connects TRBV7-2 to TRBJ1-5, with TRBD1 as a possible D gene (6 bases). This CDR3 has 15 residues. Germline-derived CDR1 and CDR2 are SGHTA and FQGNSA. Trimming stripped 0 bases from V and 5 bases from J, with 11 bases between. In DNA, the CDR3 is TGTGCCAGCAGCTTAGCCGGGACAAATTATCAGCCCCAGCATTTT. This gives the protein CASSLAGTNYQPQHF.

The V call is TRBV7-2, the J call TRBJ2-7; 8 bases fit TRBD1. The CDR3 length is 15 residues. J gave up 4 bases and V 5 bases, and 10 bases lay outside the gene matches. Germline CDR1 reads SGHTA; CDR2 reads FQGNSA. The CDR3 loop reads CASSPGTGLGYEQYF. The CDR3 DNA follows: TGTGCCAGCAGCCCCGGGACAGGACTCGGGTACGAGCAGTACTTC.

This clone was found once. This chain uses TRBV14 with TRBJ2-5; TRBD1 aligns across 8 bases. Germline lookup yields CDR1 SGHDN and CDR2 FVKESK. This CDR3 contains 13 residues. V was clipped by 5 bases and J by 5 bases; unmatched bases: 4. In DNA form, the CDR3 reads TGTGCCAGCAGCAGCTACAGGGGGGAGACCCAGTACTTC. Protein sequence: CASSSYRGETQYF.

This clone was seen a handful of times. This chain links TRBV30 with TRBJ1-1; 10 bases align to TRBD1. V lost 2 bases, J lost 0 bases, and 6 bases stayed unmatched. This CDR3 contains 16 residues. Germline loops: CDR1 GTSNPN, CDR2 SVGIG (reference sequence). The CDR3 DNA reads TGTGCCTGGAGTCAAGGGACAGGGGCTATGAACACTGAAGCTTTCTTT. Amino acid sequence: CAWSQGTGAMNTEAFF. The variable domain in full, completed from reference TRBV30 and TRBJ1-1, reads SQTIHQWPATLVQPVGSPLSLECTVEGTSNPNLYWYRQAAGRGLQLLFYSVGIGQISSEVPQNLSASRPQDRQFILSSKKLLLSDSGFYLCAWSQGTGAMNTEAFFGQGTRLTVV.

J is TRBJ1-5 and V is TRBV5-4; D possibly corresponds to TRBD1 (5 bases). The V and J ends lost 8 bases and 2 bases respectively, with 23 bases between them. The CDR3 totals 17 residues. Germline CDR1 and CDR2: SGHNT and YYREEE (reference sequence). CDR3: CARGGGLASTRNQPQHF. The CDR3 DNA follows: TGTGCCAGGGGGGGAGGTTTAGCCTCCACCCGCAATCAGCCCCAGCATTTT.

The genes are TRBV10-3 and TRBJ2-1; TRBD2 agrees at 12 bases. Germline V gene lookup returns CDR1 ENHRY and CDR2 SYGVKD. V shed 11 bases, J shed 7 bases, and the junction held 12 bases outside the gene matches. This CDR3 has 15 residues. For the CDR3, the DNA is TGTGCCTCAACGGCGCTAGCGGGGGGGCCTAATGAGCAGTTCTTC. Translation gives CASTALAGGPNEQFF.

The V gene is TRBV25-1, the J gene TRBJ2-7; 7 bases align to TRBD1. This CDR3 contains 13 residues. Per germline, CDR1 MGHDK and CDR2 SYGVNS. J lost 4 bases, V lost 6 bases, and 6 bases had no gene match. As DNA, the CDR3 is TGTGCCAGCAGCCGGGACAGCAATTACGAGCAGTACTTC. Translating gives CASSRDSNYEQYF.